These 7 T cell receptor beta chains were all obtained from the same sample, sequenced in a study of blood T cell repertoires in COVID-19. Only in-frame clones appear in the TCRdb table, and some are missing; sequencing was by immunoSEQ multiplex PCR. The sample contains more than 120,000 clones, approximately 87% of which appear only once. The sequencing sample was made of peripheral blood. All receptors come from a woman aged 45 to 65 with active or convalescent COVID-19.

The chain joins TRBV11-2 to TRBJ2-1; perhaps TRBD2 as D (6 bases). The V gene's germline CDR1 is SGHAT and CDR2 FQNNGV. V lost 1 base and J lost 7, with 17 bases in between. The CDR3 runs 16 residues. The CDR3 DNA reads TGTGCCAGCAGCTTAGGAACTAGCCAGATGATGAATGAGCAGTTCTTC. Its translation: CASSLGTSQMMNEQFF.

The rearrangement uses TRBV4-3 and TRBJ1-1; maybe TRBD1 (5 bases). Germline CDR1 is LGHNA and CDR2 is YSLEER. The V end lost 1 base, the J end lost 0 bases, and 24 bases lay between the germline ends. The length of the CDR3 is 20 residues. CDR3 protein: CASSQANLSGARSLNTEAFF. As DNA, the CDR3 is TGCGCCAGCAGCCAAGCCAATCTGAGCGGGGCTAGGAGCTTGAACACTGAAGCTTTCTTT.

The chain recombines TRBV7-2 with TRBJ2-2; tentative D call: TRBD1 (6 bases). The CDR3 is made up of 14 amino acids. Trimming stripped 1 base from V and 6 bases from J, with 9 bases between. Germline values: CDR1 SGHTA, CDR2 FQGNSA. DNA for the CDR3: TGTGCCAGCAGCTTAGACAGGGTTGCCGGGGAGCTGTTTTTT. Protein sequence: CASSLDRVAGELFF.

The chain is built from TRBV7-9 and TRBJ1-1, with 8 positions matching TRBD1. This CDR3 region has 14 residues. V lost 5 bases to trimming and J lost 1 base; unmatched junction nucleotides: 3. In germline, CDR1 is SEHNR, CDR2 FQNEAQ (reference sequence). In nucleotides, the CDR3 is TGTGCCAGCAGCGGACAGGGTTCGAACACTGAAGCTTTCTTT. It encodes CASSGQGSNTEAFF.

The rearrangement uses TRBV27 and TRBJ2-6; perhaps TRBD2 as D (6 bases). This CDR3 comprises 16 residues. The V gene's germline CDR1 is MNHEY and CDR2 SMNVEV (reference sequence). V was clipped by 5 bases and J by 2 bases, with 13 bases between them. In DNA form, the CDR3 reads TGTGCCAGCAGTGGCGGGACTCCGACTGGGGCCAACGTCCTGACTTTC. As protein: CASSGGTPTGANVLTF.

The genes are TRBV30 and TRBJ1-3; D is unresolved. This CDR3 contains 14 residues. Germline lookup yields CDR1 GTSNPN and CDR2 SVGIG (reference sequence). With 8 bases removed from V and 0 bases from J, the gap between germline ends came to 14 bases. The DNA of the CDR3 is TGTGCCGGAGGTGGTTCGGGCTCTGGAAACACCATATATTTT. This encodes CAGGGSGSGNTIYF.

The chain joins TRBV28 to TRBJ2-3; 10 bases are shared with TRBD2. With V trimmed by 4 bases and J by 2 bases, 21 bases remained unmatched. There are 21 residues in the CDR3. Looked up from germline, CDR1 is MDHEN and CDR2 is SYDVKM. The chain's CDR3 is CASSSPSPGLAGEYITDTQYF. The CDR3 DNA follows: TGTGCCAGCAGTTCCCCCTCCCCGGGGCTAGCGGGAGAGTATATCACAGATACGCAGTATTTT.